This T cell receptor (beta chain) was identified in a study of T cells after yellow fever vaccination. Trimming took 4 bases from V and 4 from J; bases not matched to a gene: 11. Per germline, CDR1 SGHRS and CDR2 YFSETQ. CDR3 length equals 16 residues. The study, taken as a whole, reports: Post-booster repertoires again held most primary-vaccination clones (roughly 95% CD4, roughly 88% CD8). Within FACS-sorted repertoires, abundant clonotypes contaminating from the bulk population could be present.

This clonotype was found many times. Its antigen is unidentified. In TCRdb, the 5' RACE reads were re-called with MiXCR into one record per CDR3 protein. Here the sample spans some 250,000 distinct CDR3 sequences, about 3.5% being singletons. The rearrangement uses TRBV5-1 and TRBJ2-5; 9 nucleotides align to TRBD2. The TCR originated in a man younger than 30 who received the YFV17D yellow fever vaccine. Sequences were derived from PBMCs, sampled 15 days after the yellow fever booster vaccination. CDR3 coding DNA: TGCGCCAGCAGCCCGAGTAGCGGGGGCCCCGGAGAGACCCAGTACTTC. It yields the protein CASSPSSGGPGETQYF.